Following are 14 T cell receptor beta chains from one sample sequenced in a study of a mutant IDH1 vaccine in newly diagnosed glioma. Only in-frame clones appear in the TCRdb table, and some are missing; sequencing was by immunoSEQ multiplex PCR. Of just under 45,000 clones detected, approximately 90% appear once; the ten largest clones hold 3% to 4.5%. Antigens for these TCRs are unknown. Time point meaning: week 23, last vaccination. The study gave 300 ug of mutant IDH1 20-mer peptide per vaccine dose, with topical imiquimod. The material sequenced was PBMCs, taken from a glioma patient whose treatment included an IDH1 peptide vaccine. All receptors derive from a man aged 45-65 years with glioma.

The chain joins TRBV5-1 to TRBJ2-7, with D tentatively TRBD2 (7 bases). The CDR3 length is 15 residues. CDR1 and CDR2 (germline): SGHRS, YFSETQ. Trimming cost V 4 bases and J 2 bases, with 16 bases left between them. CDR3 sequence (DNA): TGCGCCAGCAGCCCAGGGGAGGGGAGGGCCTACGAGCAGTACTTC. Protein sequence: CASSPGEGRAYEQYF.

This CDR3 reads CASSLVADTQYF. CDR3 DNA sequence: TGTGCCAGCAGCTTGGTTGCAGATACGCAGTATTTT. The gene calls are TRBV5-4 and TRBJ2-3, with unresolved D. This CDR3 is 12 amino acids long. V was cut by 0 bases and J by 4 bases, with 3 bases left in between. CDR1 is SGHNT and CDR2 is YYREEE in the germline V gene (reference sequence). Supplemented by reference TRBV5-4 and TRBJ2-3, the full variable domain reads ETGVTQSPTHLIKTRGQQVTLRCSSQSGHNTVSWYQQALGQGPQFIFQYYREEENGRGNFPPRFSGLQFPNYSSELNVNALELDDSALYLCASSLVADTQYFGPGTRLTVL.

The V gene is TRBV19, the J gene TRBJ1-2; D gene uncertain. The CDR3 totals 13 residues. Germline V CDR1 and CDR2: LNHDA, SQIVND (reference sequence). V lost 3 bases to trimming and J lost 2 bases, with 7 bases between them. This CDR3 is CASSIEGNYGYTF. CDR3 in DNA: TGTGCCAGTAGTATCGAGGGAAACTATGGCTACACCTTC. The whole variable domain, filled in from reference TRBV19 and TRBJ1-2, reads DGGITQSPKYLFRKEGQNVTLSCEQNLNHDAMYWYRQDPGQGLRLIYYSQIVNDFQKGDIAEGYSVSREKKESFPLTVTSAQKNPTAFYLCASSIEGNYGYTFGSGTRLTVV.

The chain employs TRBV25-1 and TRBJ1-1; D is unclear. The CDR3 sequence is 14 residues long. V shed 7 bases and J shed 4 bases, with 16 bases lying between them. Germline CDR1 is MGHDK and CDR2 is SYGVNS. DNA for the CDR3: TGTGCCAGCACTGATGAACGTTCTACCACTGAAGCTTTCTTT. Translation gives CASTDERSTTEAFF.

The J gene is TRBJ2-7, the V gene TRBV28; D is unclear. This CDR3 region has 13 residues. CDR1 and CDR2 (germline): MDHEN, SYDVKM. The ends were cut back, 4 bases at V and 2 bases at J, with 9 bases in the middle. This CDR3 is CASSSSVPYEQYF. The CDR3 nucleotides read TGTGCCAGCAGTTCCAGCGTCCCCTACGAGCAGTACTTC.

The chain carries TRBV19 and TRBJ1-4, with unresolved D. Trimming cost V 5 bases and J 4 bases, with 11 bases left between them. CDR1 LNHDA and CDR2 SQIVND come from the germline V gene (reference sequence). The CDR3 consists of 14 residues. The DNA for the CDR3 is TGTGCCAGTAGTGACCTCGGGTATAATGAAAAACTGTTTTTT. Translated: CASSDLGYNEKLFF.

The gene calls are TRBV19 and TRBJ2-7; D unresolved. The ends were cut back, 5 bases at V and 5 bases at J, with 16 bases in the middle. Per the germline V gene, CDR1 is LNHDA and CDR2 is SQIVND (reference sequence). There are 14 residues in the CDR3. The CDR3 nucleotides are TGTGCCAGTAGTGTACCCGGAAGGCTGGACGAGCAGTACTTC. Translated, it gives CASSVPGRLDEQYF.

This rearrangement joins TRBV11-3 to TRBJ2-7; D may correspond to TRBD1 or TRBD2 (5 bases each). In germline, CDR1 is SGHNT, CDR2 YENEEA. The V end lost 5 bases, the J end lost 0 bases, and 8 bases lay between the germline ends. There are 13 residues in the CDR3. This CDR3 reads CASSGTDSYEQYF. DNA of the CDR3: TGTGCCAGCAGCGGGACGGACTCCTACGAGCAGTACTTC.

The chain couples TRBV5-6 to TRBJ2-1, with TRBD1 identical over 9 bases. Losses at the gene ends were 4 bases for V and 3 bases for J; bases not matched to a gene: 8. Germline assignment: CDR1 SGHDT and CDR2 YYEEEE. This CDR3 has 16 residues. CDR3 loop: CASSLPGTGLYNEQFF. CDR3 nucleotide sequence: TGTGCCAGCAGCCTACCAGGGACAGGGCTCTACAATGAGCAGTTCTTC.

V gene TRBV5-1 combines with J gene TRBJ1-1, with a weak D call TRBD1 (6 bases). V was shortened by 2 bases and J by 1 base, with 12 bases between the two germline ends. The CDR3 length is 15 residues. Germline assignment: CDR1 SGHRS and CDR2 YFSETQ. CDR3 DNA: TGCGCCAGCAGCTTACAGGGACGGACGAACACTGAAGCTTTCTTT. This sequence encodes CASSLQGRTNTEAFF.

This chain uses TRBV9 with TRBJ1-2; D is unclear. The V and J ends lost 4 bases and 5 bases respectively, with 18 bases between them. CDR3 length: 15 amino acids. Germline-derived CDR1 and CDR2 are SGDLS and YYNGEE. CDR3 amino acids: CASSPLRGDHYGYTF. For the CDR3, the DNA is TGTGCCAGCAGCCCACTTCGAGGAGACCATTATGGCTACACCTTC.

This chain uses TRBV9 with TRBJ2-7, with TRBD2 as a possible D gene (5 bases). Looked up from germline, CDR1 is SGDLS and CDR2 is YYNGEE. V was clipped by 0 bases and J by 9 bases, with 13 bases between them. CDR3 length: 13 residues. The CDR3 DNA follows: TGTGCCAGCAGCGTAGGGGAGAGGGATAGGCAGTACTTC. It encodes CASSVGERDRQYF.

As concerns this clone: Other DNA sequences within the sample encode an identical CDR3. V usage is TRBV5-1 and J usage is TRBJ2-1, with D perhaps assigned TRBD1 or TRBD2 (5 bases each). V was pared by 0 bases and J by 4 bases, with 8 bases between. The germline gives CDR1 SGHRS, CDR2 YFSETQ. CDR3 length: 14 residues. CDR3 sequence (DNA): TGCGCCAGCAGCTTGGGGGGGAGTTACAATGAGCAGTTCTTC. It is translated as CASSLGGSYNEQFF.

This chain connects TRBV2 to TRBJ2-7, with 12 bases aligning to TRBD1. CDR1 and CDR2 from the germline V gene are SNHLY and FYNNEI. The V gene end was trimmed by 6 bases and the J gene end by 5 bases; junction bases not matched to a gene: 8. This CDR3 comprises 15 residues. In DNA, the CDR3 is TGTGCCAGCAGGTCCGGGACAGGGGGCAAGGACGAGCAGTACTTC. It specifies CASRSGTGGKDEQYF.